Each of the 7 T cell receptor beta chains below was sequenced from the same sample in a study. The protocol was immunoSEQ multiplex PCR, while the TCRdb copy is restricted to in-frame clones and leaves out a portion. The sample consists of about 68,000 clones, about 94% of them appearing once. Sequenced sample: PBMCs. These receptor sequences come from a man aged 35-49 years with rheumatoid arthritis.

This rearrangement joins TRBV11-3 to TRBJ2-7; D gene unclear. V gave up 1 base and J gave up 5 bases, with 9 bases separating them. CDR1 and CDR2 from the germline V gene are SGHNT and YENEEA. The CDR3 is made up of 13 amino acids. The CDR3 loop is CASSLVDGHEQYF. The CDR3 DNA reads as TGTGCCAGCAGCTTAGTGGACGGACACGAGCAGTACTTC. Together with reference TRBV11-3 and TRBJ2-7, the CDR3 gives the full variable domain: EAGVVQSPRYKIIEKKQPVAFWCNPISGHNTLYWYLQNLGQGPELLIRYENEEAVDDSQLPKDRFSAERLKGVDSTLKIQPAELGDSAVYLCASSLVDGHEQYFGPGTRLTVT.

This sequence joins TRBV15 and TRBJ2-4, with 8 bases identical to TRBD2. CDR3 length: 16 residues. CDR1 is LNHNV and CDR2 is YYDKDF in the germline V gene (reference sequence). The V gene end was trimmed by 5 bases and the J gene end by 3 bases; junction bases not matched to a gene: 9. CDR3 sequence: CATSSRGGDGKNIQYF. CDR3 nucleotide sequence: TGTGCCACCAGCTCCCGGGGGGGTGATGGCAAAAACATTCAGTACTTC. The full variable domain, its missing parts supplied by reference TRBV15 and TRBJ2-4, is DAMVIQNPRYQVTQFGKPVTLSCSQTLNHNVMYWYQQKSSQAPKLLFHYYDKDFNNEADTPDNFQSRRPNTSFCFLDIRSPGLGDTAMYLCATSSRGGDGKNIQYFGAGTRLSVL.

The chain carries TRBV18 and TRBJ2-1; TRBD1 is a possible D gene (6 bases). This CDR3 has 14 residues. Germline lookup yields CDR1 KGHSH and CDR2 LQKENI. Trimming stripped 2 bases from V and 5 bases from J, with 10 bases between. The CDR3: CASSPSTGDNEQFF. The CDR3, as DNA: TGTGCCAGCTCACCATCGACAGGAGACAATGAGCAGTTCTTC.

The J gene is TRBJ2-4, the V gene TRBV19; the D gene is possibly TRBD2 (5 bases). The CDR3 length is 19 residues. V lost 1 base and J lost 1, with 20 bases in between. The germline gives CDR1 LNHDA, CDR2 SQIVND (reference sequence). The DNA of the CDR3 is TGTGCCAGTAGTATAGTGGTAGGCCTCGGGATATTCGCCAAAAACATTCAGTACTTC. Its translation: CASSIVVGLGIFAKNIQYF.

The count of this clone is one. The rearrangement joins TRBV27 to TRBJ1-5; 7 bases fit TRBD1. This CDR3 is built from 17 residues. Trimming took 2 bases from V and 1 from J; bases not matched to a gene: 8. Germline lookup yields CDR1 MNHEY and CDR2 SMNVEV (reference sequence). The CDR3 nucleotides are TGTGCCAGCAGTTTAACCCACAGGGGTTCAAGCAATCAGCCCCAGCATTTT. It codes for CASSLTHRGSSNQPQHF.

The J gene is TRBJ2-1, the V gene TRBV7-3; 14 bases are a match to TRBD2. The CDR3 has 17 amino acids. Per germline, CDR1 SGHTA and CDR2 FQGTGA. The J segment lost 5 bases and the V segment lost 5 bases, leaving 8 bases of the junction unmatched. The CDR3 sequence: CASSPRGLAGVNNEQFF. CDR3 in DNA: TGTGCCAGCAGCCCCCGGGGACTAGCGGGGGTAAACAATGAGCAGTTCTTC.

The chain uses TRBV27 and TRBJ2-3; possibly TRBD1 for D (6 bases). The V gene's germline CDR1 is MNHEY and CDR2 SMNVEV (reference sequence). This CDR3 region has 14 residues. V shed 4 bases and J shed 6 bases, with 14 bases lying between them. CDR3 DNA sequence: TGTGCCAGCAGTTCCGACCCGAGGGGGGATACGCAGTATTTT. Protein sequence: CASSSDPRGDTQYF.